This is a list of T cell receptor beta chains from one sample in a study of PD-L1 blockade in urothelial cancer. Profiled with immunoSEQ multiplex PCR; TCRdb holds only in-frame clones, not every one. The table includes about 72,000 clones, approximately 80% detected once. The source material was PBMCs, sampled around atezolizumab (anti-PD-L1) treatment. The receptors were sampled from an older man with urothelial cancer. Each CDR3 is given with its conserved first and last residue. D genes are given only for firm matches. Rows may omit the clone size; those that give it use once, few, many or a size class.

size,J,V,D,CDR3,DNA
-,TRBJ2-7,TRBV18,TRBD1,CASSVTGTAGEQYF,TGTGCCAGCTCGGTTACCGGGACAGCAGGCGAGCAGTACTTC
-,TRBJ1-5,TRBV19,-,CASSKEDRLNQPQHF,TGTGCCAGTAGTAAGGAGGACAGACTCAATCAGCCCCAGCATTTT
-,TRBJ1-2,TRBV28,-,CASRGQATYYGYTF,TGTGCCAGCCGCGGGCAGGCCACTTACTATGGCTACACCTTC
medium-sized,TRBJ2-3,TRBV28,TRBD2,CASSTASGRAPDTQYF,TGTGCCAGCAGTACAGCCAGCGGGAGGGCCCCAGATACGCAGTATTTT
-,TRBJ2-3,TRBV19,-,CASSIALSTDTQYF,TGTGCCAGTAGTATAGCCCTGAGCACAGATACGCAGTATTTT
-,TRBJ1-1,TRBV25-1,-,CASSRGMSAEAFF,TGTGCCAGCAGTAGGGGGATGAGCGCTGAAGCTTTCTTT
once,TRBJ2-5,TRBV5-1,TRBD2,CASSLIRREVETQYF,TGCGCCAGCAGCTTGATCCGGCGGGAGGTTGAGACCCAGTACTTC
few,TRBJ2-3,TRBV6-1,-,CASRQSTDTQYF,TGTGCCAGTCGACAGAGCACAGATACGCAGTATTTT
-,TRBJ2-1,TRBV7-9,-,CASSLGGNYNEQFF,TGTGCCAGCAGCTTAGGAGGGAACTACAATGAGCAGTTCTTC
once,TRBJ2-1,TRBV19,-,CASRTWEGGRNEQFF,TGTGCCAGTAGAACCTGGGAGGGGGGGCGGAATGAGCAGTTCTTC
-,TRBJ2-2,TRBV10-3,TRBD1,CAISRQGRGNTGELFF,TGTGCCATCTCCCGACAGGGAAGGGGAAACACCGGGGAGCTGTTTTTT
few,TRBJ1-4,TRBV5-1,-,CASSPNTATNEKLFF,TGCGCCAGCAGCCCCAACACAGCAACTAATGAAAAACTGTTTTTT
-,TRBJ1-5,TRBV10-1,TRBD1,CASSESRHRGQTTNQPQHF,TGCGCCAGCAGTGAGTCGAGGCACAGGGGGCAAACAACAAATCAGCCCCAGCATTTT
-,TRBJ2-3,TRBV5-1,-,CASSLVGGDTDTQYF,TGCGCCAGCAGCTTGGTCGGCGGTGACACAGATACGCAGTATTTT
-,TRBJ2-7,TRBV9,-,CASSEGGGILAEQYF,TGTGCCAGCAGCGAGGGAGGTGGAATACTCGCCGAGCAGTACTTC
few,TRBJ2-1,TRBV28,TRBD2,CASSLGAASGSYNEQFF,TGTGCCAGCAGTTTGGGTGCGGCTAGCGGGTCCTACAATGAGCAGTTCTTC
-,TRBJ2-3,TRBV30,TRBD2,CAWSLHGLADTQYF,TGTGCCTGGAGTCTCCACGGACTAGCGGATACGCAGTATTTT
-,TRBJ2-7,TRBV28,-,CASRVGALYEQYF,TGTGCCAGCAGGGTGGGGGCGCTCTACGAGCAGTACTTC
-,TRBJ2-5,TRBV28,TRBD2,CATKGTSGTQYF,TGTGCCACCAAAGGGACTAGCGGGACCCAGTACTTC
-,TRBJ2-3,TRBV6-5,-,CASSVGTSSTDTQYF,TGTGCCAGCAGTGTCGGGACTTCTAGCACAGATACGCAGTATTTT
-,TRBJ1-5,TRBV19,TRBD1,CASRPDRGGNQPQHF,TGTGCCAGTAGACCCGACAGGGGTGGCAATCAGCCCCAGCATTTT
-,TRBJ2-2,TRBV20-1,-,CSAGGGGELFF,TGCAGTGCAGGGGGTGGCGGGGAGCTGTTTTTT
-,TRBJ1-5,TRBV2,TRBD1,CASSGQGVQPQHF,TGTGCCAGCAGTGGACAGGGGGTTCAGCCCCAGCATTTT
-,TRBJ2-1,TRBV21-1,-,CASSTVGHSYNEQFF,TGTGCCAGCAGCACGGTCGGACACTCCTACAATGAGCAGTTCTTC
-,TRBJ2-2,TRBV25-1,TRBD1,CASKGTGGPGELFF,TGTGCCAGCAAGGGGACAGGGGGCCCCGGGGAGCTGTTTTTT
-,TRBJ2-6,TRBV9,-,CASSVETVIRGANVLTF,TGTGCCAGCAGCGTAGAAACAGTCATCCGGGGGGCCAACGTCCTGACTTTC
once,TRBJ2-1,TRBV28,TRBD2,CAGSSGSSYNEQFF,TGTGCCGGATCGAGCGGGAGCTCCTACAATGAGCAGTTCTTC
-,TRBJ1-4,TRBV28,TRBD1,CASSLDRWAATNEKLFF,TGTGCCAGCAGTCTGGACAGGTGGGCCGCAACTAATGAAAAACTGTTTTTT
-,TRBJ2-2,TRBV30,-,CAWSELLATGELFF,TGTGCCTGGAGTGAGTTACTAGCCACCGGGGAGCTGTTTTTT
-,TRBJ1-4,TRBV2,-,CASSISTGGEKLFF,TGTGCCAGCAGTATTTCGACAGGAGGTGAAAAACTGTTTTTT
-,TRBJ2-3,TRBV11-2,TRBD2,CASSLMAGGPDTQYF,TGTGCCAGCAGCTTAATGGCGGGAGGGCCAGATACGCAGTATTTT
-,TRBJ2-7,TRBV9,TRBD2,CASSVEGTSGYEQYF,TGTGCCAGCAGCGTAGAGGGGACTAGCGGCTACGAGCAGTACTTC
-,TRBJ2-7,TRBV19,TRBD2,CASSISGRSSYEQYF,TGTGCCAGTAGTATTAGCGGGAGAAGCTCCTACGAGCAGTACTTC
-,TRBJ1-1,TRBV5-1,-,CASSLRKLVDTEAFF,TGCGCCAGCAGCCTCAGGAAACTAGTTGACACTGAAGCTTTCTTT
-,TRBJ2-1,TRBV29-1,TRBD2,CSVEGLSGLAGGARYNEQFF,TGCAGCGTTGAAGGACTGTCCGGACTAGCGGGAGGGGCAAGGTACAATGAGCAGTTCTTC
-,TRBJ2-6,TRBV19,TRBD2,CAIREAGANVLTF,TGTGCCATACGGGAGGCGGGGGCCAACGTCCTGACTTTC
-,TRBJ1-2,TRBV9,-,CASSGTDGKNYGYTF,TGTGCCAGCAGCGGGACGGACGGGAAGAACTATGGCTACACCTTC
-,TRBJ2-3,TRBV5-1,-,CASSLDGTSTDTQYF,TGCGCCAGCAGCTTGGATGGTACTAGCACAGATACGCAGTATTTT
-,TRBJ1-5,TRBV11-2,-,CASSLQGSSNQPQHF,TGTGCCAGCAGCTTACAGGGGTCGAGCAATCAGCCCCAGCATTTT
-,TRBJ2-3,TRBV7-2,TRBD1,CASSLRGQGTDTQYF,TGTGCCAGCAGCTTAAGGGGGCAAGGGACAGATACGCAGTATTTT
few,TRBJ1-1,TRBV29-1,-,CSVSDGRAEAFF,TGCAGCGTTTCCGACGGGAGAGCTGAAGCTTTCTTT
-,TRBJ2-5,TRBV10-3,-,CAISSSAGETQYF,TGTGCCATCAGTTCTAGCGCAGGCGAGACCCAGTACTTC
-,TRBJ2-3,TRBV23-1,-,CASIRGQTSICPDTQYF,TGCGCCAGCATTCGCGGACAGACATCCATTTGCCCAGATACGCAGTATTTT
-,TRBJ2-7,TRBV27,TRBD1,CASSSNRGYEQYF,TGTGCCAGCAGCTCGAACAGGGGCTACGAGCAGTACTTC